What follows is one T cell receptor (beta chain) and its context. The repertoire was sequenced with immunoSEQ multiplex PCR; TCRdb's copy has only in-frame clones and lacks some. The table records more than 200,000 clones, 88% of them present only once. The data derive from a study of blood T cell repertoires in COVID-19. Whole-study context: From the United States, Italy and Spain came samples of acute and convalescent COVID-19.

Looked up from germline, CDR1 is SQVTM and CDR2 is ANQGSEA. V dropped 0 bases and J dropped 5 bases, with 7 bases sitting between them. The CDR3 loop spans 12 amino acids. V and J are TRBV29-1 and TRBJ1-2; D is ambiguous. Material: PBMCs or T cells enriched from blood (not recorded which). This sequence originates from a woman aged 25 to 39 who had been exposed to COVID-19. The CDR3 sequence: CSVEDRIYGYTF. The CDR3 nucleotides are TGCAGCGTTGAAGACAGGATTTATGGCTACACCTTC.